One sample yielded the 22 T cell receptor beta chains listed below, sequenced in a study of beta chain features in type 1 diabetes. Expressed TCRB transcripts were sequenced, since all the RNA that had been isolated was reverse transcribed. Data came from immunoSEQ multiplex PCR; TCRdb stores just in-frame clones and leaves some out. This table holds a few hundred thousand clones, 10% to 15% found once. Material for sequencing was naive CD4+ T cells from blood. The source is a man aged 18 to 35 in good health.

There are a few counts of this clone. This chain links TRBV12-5 with TRBJ2-2; TRBD1 aligns across 9 bases. V was clipped by 6 bases and J by 4 bases; unmatched bases: 6. Germline V lookup: CDR1 LGHNT, CDR2 FRNRAP. The CDR3 is 15 amino acids. The CDR3 DNA reads as TGTGCTAGTGGCCAACGGACAGGGGCCACCGGGGAGCTGTTTTTT. Translating gives CASGQRTGATGELFF.

The chain combines TRBV9 with TRBJ2-1; 15 bases map to TRBD2. The CDR3 consists of 16 residues. CDR1 and CDR2 (germline): SGDLS, YYNGEE. The ends lost 0 bases at V and 7 bases at J; junction bases unmatched: 2. The DNA of the CDR3 is TGTGCCAGCAGCGTAGGGACTAGCGGGGGGGGGAATGAGCAGTTCTTC. It codes for CASSVGTSGGGNEQFF. Together with reference TRBV9 and TRBJ2-1, the CDR3 gives the full variable domain: DSGVTQTPKHLITATGQRVTLRCSPRSGDLSVYWYQQSLDQGLQFLIQYYNGEERAKGNILERFSAQQFPDLHSELNLSSLELGDSALYFCASSVGTSGGGNEQFFGPGTRLTVL.

This clone showed up many times. The chain uses TRBV28 and TRBJ2-3, with 8 nucleotides matching TRBD2. The CDR3 runs 14 residues. Germline V lookup: CDR1 MDHEN, CDR2 SYDVKM. The junction had 7 bases not matched to a gene; V was cut back by 5 bases and J by 6 bases. The CDR3 DNA reads as TGTGCCAGCAGTGAGCGGGGGCGGGAGGATACGCAGTATTTT. It codes for CASSERGREDTQYF.

This clone was seen more than once but under ten times. The chain joins TRBV9 to TRBJ2-5; 9 bases line up with TRBD2. Germline loops: CDR1 SGDLS, CDR2 YYNGEE. V lost 0 bases to trimming and J lost 4 bases; unmatched junction nucleotides: 4. The CDR3 spans 15 residues. Here the CDR3 reads CASSVEVAGAETQYF. The CDR3 nucleotides are TGTGCCAGCAGCGTAGAGGTAGCGGGAGCAGAGACCCAGTACTTC.

This clone was observed a few times. The V gene is TRBV19, the J gene TRBJ1-6; possible D gene TRBD1, 6 bases. Germline assignment: CDR1 LNHDA and CDR2 SQIVND (reference sequence). There are 15 residues in the CDR3. Trimming removed 4 bases at V and 3 bases at J, with 10 bases between. For the CDR3, the DNA is TGTGCCAGTAGTACGCAGGACAGCTATAATTCACCCCTCCACTTT. Translation: CASSTQDSYNSPLHF.

This clone was counted a few times. The chain links TRBV10-3 to TRBJ2-5; possible D gene TRBD2, 6 bases. V lost 0 bases and J lost 8, with 10 bases in between. The CDR3 has 13 residues. Germline CDR1 is ENHRY and CDR2 is SYGVKD. The CDR3, as DNA: TGTGCCATCAGTGAGTCGGAGGGAATCACCCAGTACTTC. This gives the protein CAISESEGITQYF.

The rearrangement links TRBV29-1 to TRBJ2-7; 10 bases are shared with TRBD2. Germline CDR1 SQVTM, CDR2 ANQGSEA. J lost 0 bases, V lost 3 bases, and 2 bases had no gene match. This CDR3 contains 14 residues. CDR3 nucleotide sequence: TGCAGCGTTGACACTAGCGGGGCCTCCTACGAGCAGTACTTC. Amino acids: CSVDTSGASYEQYF.

V and J are TRBV10-3 and TRBJ2-7; D is perhaps TRBD2 (5 bases). Per germline, CDR1 ENHRY and CDR2 SYGVKD. The CDR3 runs to 13 residues. V was clipped by 4 bases and J by 4 bases, with 11 bases between them. CDR3 DNA: TGTGCCATCAGTGCGGGCGAGCGGTACGAGCAGTACTTC. This gives the protein CAISAGERYEQYF.

This clone was counted between two and nine times. The chain combines TRBV7-2 with TRBJ2-1; perhaps TRBD1 as D (6 bases). Per the germline V gene, CDR1 is SGHTA and CDR2 is FQGNSA. Trimming left V 5 bases short and J 5 bases short, with 13 bases between. This CDR3 comprises 14 residues. CDR3 protein: CASSPQGWDNEQFF. CDR3 DNA: TGTGCCAGCAGCCCCCAGGGGTGGGACAATGAGCAGTTCTTC.

This chain links TRBV18 with TRBJ2-5; perhaps TRBD2 as D (5 bases). V was clipped by 3 bases and J by 5 bases, with 10 bases between them. The germline CDR1 and CDR2 sequences are KGHSH and LQKENI. This CDR3 contains 13 residues. This CDR3 is CASSPRASETQYF. CDR3 DNA sequence: TGTGCCAGCTCACCGAGGGCTTCTGAGACCCAGTACTTC.

This clone was seen more than once but under ten times. V is TRBV9 and J is TRBJ1-2, with 7 bases lining up with TRBD1. Germline assignment: CDR1 SGDLS and CDR2 YYNGEE. The CDR3 consists of 15 residues. The J segment lost 3 bases and the V segment lost 0 bases, leaving 5 bases of the junction unmatched. CDR3 sequence reads: CASSVDPGQYYGYTF. The CDR3 DNA reads as TGTGCCAGCAGCGTAGACCCGGGACAGTACTATGGCTACACCTTC.

This clone was seen only a few times. This same CDR3 is encoded by further DNA sequences in the sample. The chain is built from TRBV7-3 and TRBJ2-3; D might be TRBD2 (6 bases). Germline-derived CDR1 and CDR2 are SGHTA and FQGTGA. The CDR3 is 14 residues long. V shed 2 bases and J shed 0 bases, with 6 bases lying between them. CDR3 region: CASSLGTSTDTQYF. DNA for the CDR3: TGTGCCAGCAGCTTAGGGACTAGCACAGATACGCAGTATTTT.

The V gene is TRBV29-1, the J gene TRBJ2-3; 9 nucleotides line up with TRBD1. In germline, CDR1 is SQVTM, CDR2 ANQGSEA. CDR3 size: 13 residues. The CDR3 DNA sequence: TGCAGTATTGGGACAGGGAGAGGCGATACGCAGTATTTT. Its translation: CSIGTGRGDTQYF.

There are a few counts of this clone. The chain uses TRBV28 and TRBJ1-2, with D unresolved. The CDR3 has 14 residues. Trimming took off 5 bases at V and 8 bases at J, with 18 bases between the two ends. The germline V gene has CDR1 MDHEN and CDR2 SYDVKM. In DNA, the CDR3 is TGTGCCAGCAGTCCTATGTACGAAAGCTACGGCTACACCTTC. Residues: CASSPMYESYGYTF.

In this sample, this clone turned up a few times. In DNA form, the CDR3 reads TGTGCCAGCAGCTTAGCGTCGGGAAATAGCAATCAGCCCCAGCATTTT. Translation: CASSLASGNSNQPQHF. This sequence joins TRBV7-9 and TRBJ1-5; no clear D gene. CDR3 length equals 16 residues. Trimming cost V 0 bases and J 0 bases, with 9 bases left between them. Germline lookup yields CDR1 SEHNR and CDR2 FQNEAQ (reference sequence).

The V gene is TRBV30, the J gene TRBJ2-2; no clear D. The CDR3 is 11 residues long. The ends were cut back, 5 bases at V and 6 bases at J, with 7 bases in the middle. CDR1 is GTSNPN and CDR2 is SVGIG in the germline V gene (reference sequence). This chain's CDR3 is CAWGTAGELFF. The CDR3 DNA sequence: TGTGCCTGGGGCACAGCCGGGGAGCTGTTTTTT.

This clone was detected only a few times. This chain joins TRBV21-1 and TRBJ1-5; TRBD1, the table's D call, lacks a check against the DNA. TRBV21-1 is annotated as a pseudogene. The CDR3 loop spans 15 amino acids. The CDR3 nucleotides are TGTGCCAGCAGCAAAGCGGCAGTCTTCAATCAGCCCCAGCATTTT. Encoded protein: CASSKAAVFNQPQHF.

This clone was counted only a few times. V is TRBV29-1 and J is TRBJ1-2; D uncertain. The germline gives CDR1 SQVTM, CDR2 ANQGSEA. V was trimmed by 5 bases and J by 8 bases, leaving 27 bases between them. This CDR3 spans 16 amino acids. The CDR3 DNA follows: TGCAGCGTTCGCGGTCCGGGGTCCTTGGCCGGCCGAGGCTACACCTTC. This sequence encodes CSVRGPGSLAGRGYTF.

The table lists this clone with a few counts. The chain couples TRBV19 to TRBJ1-2, with D perhaps TRBD1 (5 bases). The CDR3 totals 11 residues. V lost 10 bases, J lost 7 bases, and 13 bases lay in between. Germline-derived CDR1 and CDR2 are LNHDA and SQIVND (reference sequence). The CDR3 reads CAIDGGTGYTF. CDR3 bases: TGTGCCATCGACGGGGGAACTGGCTACACCTTC.

This clone showed up just a few times. The chain combines TRBV14 with TRBJ1-1; 10 nucleotides line up with TRBD1. There are 15 residues in the CDR3. The germline V gene has CDR1 SGHDN and CDR2 FVKESK. The V and J ends lost 3 bases and 8 bases, in that order; junction bases with no gene match: 9. The CDR3 nucleotides are TGTGCCAGCAGCCATCCAGGACAGGGGGGAAACGAAGCTTTCTTT. Encoded protein: CASSHPGQGGNEAFF.

This clone has only a few counts. In DNA, the CDR3 is TGTGCCGGTAATCTGCGGGGCTATGGCTACACCTTC. This codes for CAGNLRGYGYTF. The chain recombines TRBV28 with TRBJ1-2; D not certain. Deletions cut 11 bases from V and 4 bases from J, with 14 bases between. The CDR3 extends over 12 amino acids. CDR1 is MDHEN and CDR2 is SYDVKM in the germline V gene.

This clone was counted only a few times. The V call is TRBV5-1, the J call TRBJ2-7, with 7 bases identical to TRBD1. CDR1 SGHRS and CDR2 YFSETQ come from the germline V gene. The junction had 11 bases not matched to a gene; V was cut back by 5 bases and J by 0 bases. The CDR3 spans 16 residues. CDR3 sequence (DNA): TGCGCCAGCAGGGTGGGCGACAGGGCCCACTCCTACGAGCAGTACTTC. Protein product: CASRVGDRAHSYEQYF.